The T cell receptor beta chain described here comes from a study of cytomegalovirus exposure and HLA in healthy donors. TCRdb keeps only in-frame clones here, not all; method: immunoSEQ multiplex PCR. The table shows some 170,000 clones, with around 96% occurring only once. Germline loops: CDR1 LGHNA, CDR2 YSLEER. CDR3 length equals 14 residues. V lost 0 bases and J lost 1, with 7 bases in between. The sequencing input was PBMCs. The clonotype comes from a woman under 30 in good health and CMV-seronegative. V and J are TRBV4-3 and TRBJ2-7; D perhaps matches TRBD1 (6 bases). For the CDR3, the DNA is TGCGCCAGCAGCCAAGAGGACAGTTCCTACGAGCAGTACTTC. It yields the protein CASSQEDSSYEQYF.